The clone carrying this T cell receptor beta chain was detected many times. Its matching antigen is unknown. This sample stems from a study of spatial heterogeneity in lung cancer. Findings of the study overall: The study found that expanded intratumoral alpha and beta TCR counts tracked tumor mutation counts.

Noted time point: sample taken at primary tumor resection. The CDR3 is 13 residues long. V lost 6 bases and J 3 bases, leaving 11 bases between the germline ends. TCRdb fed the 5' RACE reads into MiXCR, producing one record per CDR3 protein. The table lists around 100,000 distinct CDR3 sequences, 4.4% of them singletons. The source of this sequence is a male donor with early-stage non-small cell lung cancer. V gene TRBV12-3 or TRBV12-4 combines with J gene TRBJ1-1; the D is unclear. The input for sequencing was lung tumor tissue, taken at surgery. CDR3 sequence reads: CASRLNKDTEAFF. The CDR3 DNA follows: TGTGCCAGCAGATTAAATAAGGACACTGAAGCTTTCTTT.